This TCR beta chain was found in a study of Ad26.COV2.S vaccination and SARS-CoV-2 variants. Study-level background: Recipients of Ad26.COV2.S got it intramuscularly, once or twice 56 days apart.

Sample treatment: around 19 received Ad26.COV2.S at low or high dose, single or two shots; a few received placebo; per-sample allocation not given. Sampling occurred on day 63 after the first vaccine or placebo injection. TCRdb's copy holds only in-frame clones and misses some; the assay was immunoSEQ multiplex PCR. The sample has approximately 400,000 clones, approximately 85% seen once. This clone has just a few counts. What it binds is unknown. The CDR3 consists of 13 residues. Per germline, CDR1 SGHRS and CDR2 YFSETQ. V lost 3 bases, J lost 3 bases, and 3 bases stayed unmatched. Whole-study results and caveats: Once vaccination had occurred, spike-specific CD8+ and CD4+ T cell responses reportedly showed substantial breadth. Spike-specific TCR breadth in vaccine recipients exceeded that seen in placebo recipients.

The chain has TRBV5-1 and TRBJ2-7; TRBD1 matches 7 bases. This receptor was taken from a person aged 18 to 59 who received the Ad26.COV2.S COVID-19 vaccine or a placebo. The sample here was peripheral blood, taken in a trial of Ad26.COV2.S vaccine versus placebo. Here the CDR3 reads CASSYGQVYEQYF. Written as DNA, the CDR3 is TGCGCCAGCAGCTACGGACAGGTCTACGAGCAGTACTTC.